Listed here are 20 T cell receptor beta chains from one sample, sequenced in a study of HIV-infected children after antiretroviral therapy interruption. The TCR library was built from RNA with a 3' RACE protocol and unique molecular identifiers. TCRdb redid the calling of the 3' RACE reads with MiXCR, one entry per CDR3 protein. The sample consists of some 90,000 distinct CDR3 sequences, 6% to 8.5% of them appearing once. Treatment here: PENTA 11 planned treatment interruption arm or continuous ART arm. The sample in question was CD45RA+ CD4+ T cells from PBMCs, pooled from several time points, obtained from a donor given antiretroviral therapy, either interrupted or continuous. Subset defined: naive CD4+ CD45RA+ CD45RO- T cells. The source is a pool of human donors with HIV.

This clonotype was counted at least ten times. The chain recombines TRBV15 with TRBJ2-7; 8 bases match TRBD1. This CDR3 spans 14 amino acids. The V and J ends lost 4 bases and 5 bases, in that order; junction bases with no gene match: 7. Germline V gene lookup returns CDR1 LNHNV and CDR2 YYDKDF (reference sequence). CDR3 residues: CATSNRQGHNEQYF. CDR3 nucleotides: TGTGCCACCAGCAATCGACAGGGGCACAACGAGCAGTACTTC.

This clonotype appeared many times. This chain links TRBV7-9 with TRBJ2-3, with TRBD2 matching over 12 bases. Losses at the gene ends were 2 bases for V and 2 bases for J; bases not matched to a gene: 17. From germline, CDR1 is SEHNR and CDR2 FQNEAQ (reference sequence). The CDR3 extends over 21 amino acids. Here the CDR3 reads CASSLSFGLAGNLAFTDTQYF. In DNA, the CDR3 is TGTGCCAGCAGCTTAAGTTTCGGACTAGCGGGAAATCTTGCATTCACAGATACGCAGTATTTT.

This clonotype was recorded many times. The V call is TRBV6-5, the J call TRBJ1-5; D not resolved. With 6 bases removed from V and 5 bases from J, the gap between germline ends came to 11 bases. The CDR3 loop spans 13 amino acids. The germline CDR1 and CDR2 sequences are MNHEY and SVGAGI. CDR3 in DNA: TGTGCCAGCAGGGGCCAGCAATATCAGCCCCAGCATTTT. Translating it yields CASRGQQYQPQHF.

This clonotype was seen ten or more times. The CDR3 sequence is CAISESLLRSPLHF. CDR3 nucleotide sequence: TGTGCCATCAGTGAGTCCTTGCTCCGATCACCCCTCCACTTT. V gene TRBV10-3 combines with J gene TRBJ1-6; D unclear. CDR3 length: 14 residues. V lost 0 bases and J lost 10, with 10 bases in between. The V gene's germline CDR1 is ENHRY and CDR2 SYGVKD.

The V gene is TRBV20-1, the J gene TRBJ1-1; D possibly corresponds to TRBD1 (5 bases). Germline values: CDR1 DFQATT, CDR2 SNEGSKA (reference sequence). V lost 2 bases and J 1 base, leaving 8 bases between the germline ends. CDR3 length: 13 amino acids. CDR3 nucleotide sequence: TGCAGTGCTAGAAAACAGGCGAACACTGAAGCTTTCTTT. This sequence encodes CSARKQANTEAFF.

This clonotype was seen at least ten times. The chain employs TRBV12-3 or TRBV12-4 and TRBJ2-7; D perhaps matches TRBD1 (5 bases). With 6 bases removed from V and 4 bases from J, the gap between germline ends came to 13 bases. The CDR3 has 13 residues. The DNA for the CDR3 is TGTGCCAGCAGACAGGTGGGGCGATACGAGCAGTACTTC. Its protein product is CASRQVGRYEQYF.

The CDR3 DNA is TGTGCCTGGAGTTTAAAGTCCGGACAGGGCTACAATCAGCCCCAGCATTTT. It specifies CAWSLKSGQGYNQPQHF. The V call is TRBV30, the J call TRBJ1-5, with TRBD1 identical over 8 bases. The CDR3 sequence is 17 residues long. Germline V gene lookup returns CDR1 GTSNPN and CDR2 SVGIG (reference sequence). V lost 2 bases to trimming and J lost 3 bases; unmatched junction nucleotides: 12.

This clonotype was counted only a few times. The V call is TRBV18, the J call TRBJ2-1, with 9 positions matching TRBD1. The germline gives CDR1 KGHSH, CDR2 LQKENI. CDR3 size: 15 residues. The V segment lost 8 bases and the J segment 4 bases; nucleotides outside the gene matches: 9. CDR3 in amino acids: CASRPWTGEYNEQFF. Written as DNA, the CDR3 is TGTGCCAGCCGGCCCTGGACAGGGGAGTACAATGAGCAGTTCTTC.

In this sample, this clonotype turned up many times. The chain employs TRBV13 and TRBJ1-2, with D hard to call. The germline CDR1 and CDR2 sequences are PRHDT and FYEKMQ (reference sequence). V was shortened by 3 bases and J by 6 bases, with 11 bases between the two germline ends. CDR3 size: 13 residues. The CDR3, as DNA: TGTGCCAGCAGCTTTAGCTACTGGGATGGCTACACCTTC. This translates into CASSFSYWDGYTF.

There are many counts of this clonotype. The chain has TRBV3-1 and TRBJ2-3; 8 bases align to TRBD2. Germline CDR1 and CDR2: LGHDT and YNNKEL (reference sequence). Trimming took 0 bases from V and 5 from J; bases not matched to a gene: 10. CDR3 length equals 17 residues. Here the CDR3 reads CASSQEAGGLPGDTQYF. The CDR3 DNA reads TGTGCCAGCAGCCAAGAGGCGGGGGGACTACCCGGAGATACGCAGTATTTT.

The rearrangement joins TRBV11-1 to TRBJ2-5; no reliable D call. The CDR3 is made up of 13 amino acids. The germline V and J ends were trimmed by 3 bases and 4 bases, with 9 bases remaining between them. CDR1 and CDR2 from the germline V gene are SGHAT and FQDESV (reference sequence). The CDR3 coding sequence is TGTGCCAGCAGCTTCTCAGTTGGAGAGACCCAGTACTTC. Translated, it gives CASSFSVGETQYF.

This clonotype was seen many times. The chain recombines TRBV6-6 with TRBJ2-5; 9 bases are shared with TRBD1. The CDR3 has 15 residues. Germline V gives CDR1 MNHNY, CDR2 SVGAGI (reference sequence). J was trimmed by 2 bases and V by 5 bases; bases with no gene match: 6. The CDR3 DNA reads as TGTGCCAGCAGTGAACCGGGACAGGGACAAGAGACCCAGTACTTC. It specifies CASSEPGQGQETQYF.

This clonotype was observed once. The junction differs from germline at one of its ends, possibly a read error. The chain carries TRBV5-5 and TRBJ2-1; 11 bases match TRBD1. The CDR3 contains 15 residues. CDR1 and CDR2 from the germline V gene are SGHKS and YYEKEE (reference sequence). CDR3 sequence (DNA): TGTGCCAGCAGCCCCCGGACAGGGGGCTACCATGAGCAGTTCTTC. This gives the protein CASSPRTGGYHEQFF.

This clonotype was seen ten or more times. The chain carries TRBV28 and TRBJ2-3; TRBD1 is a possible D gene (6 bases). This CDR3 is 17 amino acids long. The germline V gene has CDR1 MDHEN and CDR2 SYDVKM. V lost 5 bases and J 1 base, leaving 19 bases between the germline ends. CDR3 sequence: CASSRTGLTLGTDTQYF. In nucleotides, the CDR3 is TGTGCCAGCAGTCGTACAGGGTTGACCCTAGGCACAGATACGCAGTATTTT.

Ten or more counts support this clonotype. The CDR3 reads CASTDIAGAYEQYF. The CDR3 DNA sequence: TGTGCCAGCACTGATATAGCGGGAGCCTACGAGCAGTACTTC. The chain combines TRBV6-6 with TRBJ2-7, with TRBD2 matching over 9 bases. CDR1 and CDR2 from the germline V gene are MNHNY and SVGAGI (reference sequence). V dropped 7 bases and J dropped 2; count of bases not matched to a gene: 6. This CDR3 region has 14 residues.

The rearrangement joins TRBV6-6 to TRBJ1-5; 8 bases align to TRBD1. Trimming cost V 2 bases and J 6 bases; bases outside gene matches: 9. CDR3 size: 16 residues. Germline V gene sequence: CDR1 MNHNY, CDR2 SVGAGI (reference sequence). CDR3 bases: TGTGCCAGCAGTTACAGTGGACAGGGTTTCCCTCAGCCCCAGCATTTT. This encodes CASSYSGQGFPQPQHF.

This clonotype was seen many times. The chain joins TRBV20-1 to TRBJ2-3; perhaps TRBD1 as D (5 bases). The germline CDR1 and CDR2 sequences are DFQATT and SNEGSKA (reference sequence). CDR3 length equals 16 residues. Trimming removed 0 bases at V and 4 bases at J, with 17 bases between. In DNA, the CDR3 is TGCAGTGCTAGAGACGCCGGCCCCCCAGGGTCAGATACGCAGTATTTT. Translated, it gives CSARDAGPPGSDTQYF.

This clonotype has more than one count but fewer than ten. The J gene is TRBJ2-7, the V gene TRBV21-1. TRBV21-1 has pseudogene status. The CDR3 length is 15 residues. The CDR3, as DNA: TGTGCCAGCAGCCCATACCGGCTGGGCTCCTACGAGCAGTACTTC. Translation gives CASSPYRLGSYEQYF.

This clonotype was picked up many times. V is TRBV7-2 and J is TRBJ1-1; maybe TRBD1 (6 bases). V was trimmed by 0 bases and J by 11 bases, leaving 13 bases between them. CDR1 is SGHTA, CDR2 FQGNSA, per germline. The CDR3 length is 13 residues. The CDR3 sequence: CASSLAREGEAFF. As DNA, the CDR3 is TGTGCCAGCAGCTTAGCGAGGGAGGGGGAGGCTTTCTTT.

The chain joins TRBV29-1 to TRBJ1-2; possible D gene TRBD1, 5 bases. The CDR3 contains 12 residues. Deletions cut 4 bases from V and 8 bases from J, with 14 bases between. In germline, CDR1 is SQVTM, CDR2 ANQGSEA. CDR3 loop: CSVGMGPQGYTF. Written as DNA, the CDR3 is TGCAGCGTTGGAATGGGGCCCCAAGGCTACACCTTC.